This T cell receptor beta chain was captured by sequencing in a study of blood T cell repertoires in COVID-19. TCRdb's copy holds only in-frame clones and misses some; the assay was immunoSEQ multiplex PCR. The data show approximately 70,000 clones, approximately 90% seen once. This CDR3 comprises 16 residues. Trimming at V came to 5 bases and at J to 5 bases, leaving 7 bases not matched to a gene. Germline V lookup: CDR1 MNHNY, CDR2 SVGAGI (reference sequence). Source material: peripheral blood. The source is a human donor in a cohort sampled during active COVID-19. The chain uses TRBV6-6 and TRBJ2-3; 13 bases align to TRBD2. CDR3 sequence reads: CASSPPGLAGKDTQYF. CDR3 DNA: TGTGCCAGCAGTCCACCGGGACTAGCGGGAAAAGATACGCAGTATTTT.